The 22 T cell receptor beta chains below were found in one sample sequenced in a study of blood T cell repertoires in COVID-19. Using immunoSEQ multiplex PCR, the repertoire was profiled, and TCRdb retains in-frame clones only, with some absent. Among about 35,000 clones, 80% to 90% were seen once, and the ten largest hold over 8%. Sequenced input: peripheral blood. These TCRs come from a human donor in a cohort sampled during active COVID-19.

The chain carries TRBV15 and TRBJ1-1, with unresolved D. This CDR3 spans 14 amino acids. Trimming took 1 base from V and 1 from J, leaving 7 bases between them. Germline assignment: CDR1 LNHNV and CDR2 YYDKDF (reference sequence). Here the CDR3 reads CATSRGGRNTEAFF. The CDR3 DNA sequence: TGTGCCACCAGCAGAGGTGGCAGGAACACTGAAGCTTTCTTT.

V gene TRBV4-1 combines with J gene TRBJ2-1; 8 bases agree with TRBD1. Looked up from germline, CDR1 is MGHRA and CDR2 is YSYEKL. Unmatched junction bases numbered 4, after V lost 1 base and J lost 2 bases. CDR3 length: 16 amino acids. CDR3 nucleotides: TGCGCCAGCAGCCAAGTTGCAGGGGGCGCCTACAATGAGCAGTTCTTC. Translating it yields CASSQVAGGAYNEQFF.

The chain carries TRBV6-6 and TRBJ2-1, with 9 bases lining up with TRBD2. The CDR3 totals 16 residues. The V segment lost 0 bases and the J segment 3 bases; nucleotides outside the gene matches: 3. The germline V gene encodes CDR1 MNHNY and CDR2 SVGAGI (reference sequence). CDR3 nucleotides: TGTGCCAGCAGTTACTCTTCTAGCGGGATCTACAATGAGCAGTTCTTC. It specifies CASSYSSSGIYNEQFF.

This CDR3 reads CASTDRGSDHYGYTF. The CDR3 coding sequence is TGTGCCAGTACCGACAGGGGTTCTGACCACTATGGCTACACCTTC. This chain links TRBV19 with TRBJ1-2; TRBD1 agrees at 8 bases. The germline V gene has CDR1 LNHDA and CDR2 SQIVND (reference sequence). Trimming at V came to 7 bases and at J to 3 bases, leaving 10 bases not matched to a gene. The CDR3 is 15 residues long.

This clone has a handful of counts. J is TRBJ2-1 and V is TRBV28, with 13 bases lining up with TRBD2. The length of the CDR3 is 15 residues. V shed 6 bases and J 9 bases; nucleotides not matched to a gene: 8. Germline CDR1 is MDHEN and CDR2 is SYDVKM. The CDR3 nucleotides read TGTGCCAGCAGGGAAGGGACTAGCGGGAATCGTGAGCAGTTCTTC. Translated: CASREGTSGNREQFF.

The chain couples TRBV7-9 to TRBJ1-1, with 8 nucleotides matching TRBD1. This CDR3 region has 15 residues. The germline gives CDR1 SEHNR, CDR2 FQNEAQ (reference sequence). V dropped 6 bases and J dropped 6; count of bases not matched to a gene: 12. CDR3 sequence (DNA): TGTGCCAGCAGGGCTCCCGGGACAGGACGGTCTGAAGCTTTCTTT. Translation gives CASRAPGTGRSEAFF.

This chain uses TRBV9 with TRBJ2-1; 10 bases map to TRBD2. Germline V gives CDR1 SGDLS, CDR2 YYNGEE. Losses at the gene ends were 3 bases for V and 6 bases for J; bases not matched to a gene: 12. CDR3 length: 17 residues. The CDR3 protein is CASSEELGAGGPNEQFF. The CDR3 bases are TGTGCCAGCAGCGAAGAACTTGGAGCGGGAGGGCCCAATGAGCAGTTCTTC.

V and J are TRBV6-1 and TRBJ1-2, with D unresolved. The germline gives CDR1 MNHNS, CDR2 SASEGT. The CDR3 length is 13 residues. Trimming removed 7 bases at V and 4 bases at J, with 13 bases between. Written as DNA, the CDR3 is TGTGCCAGCAAGAAGTTCTTACTCTATGGCTACACCTTC. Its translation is CASKKFLLYGYTF.

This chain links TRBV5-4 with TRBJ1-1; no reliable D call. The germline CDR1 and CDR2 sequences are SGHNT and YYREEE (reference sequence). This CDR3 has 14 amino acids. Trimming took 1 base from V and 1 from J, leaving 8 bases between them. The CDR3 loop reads CASSLSRSNTEAFF. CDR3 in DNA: TGTGCCAGCAGCTTGTCCCGTTCGAACACTGAAGCTTTCTTT. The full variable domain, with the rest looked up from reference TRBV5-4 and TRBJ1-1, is ETGVTQSPTHLIKTRGQQVTLRCSSQSGHNTVSWYQQALGQGPQFIFQYYREEENGRGNFPPRFSGLQFPNYSSELNVNALELDDSALYLCASSLSRSNTEAFFGQGTRLTVV.

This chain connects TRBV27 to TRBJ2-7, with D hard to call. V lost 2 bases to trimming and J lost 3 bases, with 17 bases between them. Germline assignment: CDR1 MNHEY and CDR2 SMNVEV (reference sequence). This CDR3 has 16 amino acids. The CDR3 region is CASSLNPVSPIYEQYF. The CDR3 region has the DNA TGTGCCAGCAGTTTAAATCCGGTATCTCCCATCTACGAGCAGTACTTC.

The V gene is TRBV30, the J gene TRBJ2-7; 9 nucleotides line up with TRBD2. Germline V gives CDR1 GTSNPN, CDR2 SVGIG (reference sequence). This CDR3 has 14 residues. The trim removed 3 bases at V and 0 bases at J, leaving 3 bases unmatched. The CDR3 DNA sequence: TGTGCCTGGAGAGTAGCGGGAGCCTCCTACGAGCAGTACTTC. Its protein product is CAWRVAGASYEQYF. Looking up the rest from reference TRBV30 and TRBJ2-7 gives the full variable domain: SQTIHQWPATLVQPVGSPLSLECTVEGTSNPNLYWYRQAAGRGLQLLFYSVGIGQISSEVPQNLSASRPQDRQFILSSKKLLLSDSGFYLCAWRVAGASYEQYFGPGTRLTVT.

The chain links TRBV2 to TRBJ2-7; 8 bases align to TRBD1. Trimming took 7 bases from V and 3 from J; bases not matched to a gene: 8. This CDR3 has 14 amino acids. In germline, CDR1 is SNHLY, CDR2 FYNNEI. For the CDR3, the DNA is TGTGCCAGCACCCCCGAGGACAGGGACTACGAGCAGTACTTC. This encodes CASTPEDRDYEQYF.

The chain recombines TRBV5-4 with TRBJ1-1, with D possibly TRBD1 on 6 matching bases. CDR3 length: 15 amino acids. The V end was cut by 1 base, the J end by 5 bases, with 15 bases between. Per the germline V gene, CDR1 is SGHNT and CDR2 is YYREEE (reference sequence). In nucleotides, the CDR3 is TGTGCCAGCAGCTTGAGGGGGAGGGGAGGTACTGAAGCTTTCTTT. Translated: CASSLRGRGGTEAFF. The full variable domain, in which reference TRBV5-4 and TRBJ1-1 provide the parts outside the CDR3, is ETGVTQSPTHLIKTRGQQVTLRCSSQSGHNTVSWYQQALGQGPQFIFQYYREEENGRGNFPPRFSGLQFPNYSSELNVNALELDDSALYLCASSLRGRGGTEAFFGQGTRLTVV.

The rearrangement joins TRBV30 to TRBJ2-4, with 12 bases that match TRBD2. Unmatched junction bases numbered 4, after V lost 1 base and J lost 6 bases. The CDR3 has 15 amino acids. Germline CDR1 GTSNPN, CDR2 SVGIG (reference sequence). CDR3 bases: TGTGCCTGGAGTGACCTAGCGGGAGGGGTAAACATTCAGTACTTC. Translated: CAWSDLAGGVNIQYF.

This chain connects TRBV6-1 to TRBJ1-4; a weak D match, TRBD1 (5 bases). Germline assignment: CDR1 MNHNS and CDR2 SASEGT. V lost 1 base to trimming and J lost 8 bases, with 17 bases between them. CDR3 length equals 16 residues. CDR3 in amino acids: CASSEGGGGNWEKLFF. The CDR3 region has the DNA TGTGCCAGCAGTGAAGGGGGCGGGGGTAATTGGGAAAAACTGTTTTTT.

In DNA form, the CDR3 reads TGTGCCAGCAGTTTATCGGGCAGGGACAATCAGCCCCAGCATTTT. This gives the protein CASSLSGRDNQPQHF. V is TRBV28 and J is TRBJ1-5; tentatively, D is TRBD1 (5 bases). The CDR3 covers 15 residues. The germline V and J ends were trimmed by 1 base and 3 bases, with 10 bases remaining between them. CDR1 and CDR2 (germline): MDHEN, SYDVKM.

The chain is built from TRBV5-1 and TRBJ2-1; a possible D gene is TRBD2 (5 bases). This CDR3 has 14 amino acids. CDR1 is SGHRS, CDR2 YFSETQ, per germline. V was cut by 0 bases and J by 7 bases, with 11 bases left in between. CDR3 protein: CASSLVGGLNEQFF. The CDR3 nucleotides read TGCGCCAGCAGCTTGGTTGGCGGGCTGAATGAGCAGTTCTTC.

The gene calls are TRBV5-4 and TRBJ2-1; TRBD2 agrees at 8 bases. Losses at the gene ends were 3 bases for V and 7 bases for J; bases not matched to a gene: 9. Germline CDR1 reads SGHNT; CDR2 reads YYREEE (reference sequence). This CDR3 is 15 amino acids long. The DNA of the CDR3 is TGTGCCAGCAGCTCAAGAGCGGGAGTAAGAAATGAGCAGTTCTTC. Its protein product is CASSSRAGVRNEQFF.

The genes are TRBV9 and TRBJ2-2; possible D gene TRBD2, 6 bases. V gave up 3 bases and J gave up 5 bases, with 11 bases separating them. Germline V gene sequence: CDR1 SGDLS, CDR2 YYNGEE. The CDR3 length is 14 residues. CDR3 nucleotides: TGTGCCAGCAGCGCCCCGAGCGGGACCGGGGAGCTGTTTTTT. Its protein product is CASSAPSGTGELFF.

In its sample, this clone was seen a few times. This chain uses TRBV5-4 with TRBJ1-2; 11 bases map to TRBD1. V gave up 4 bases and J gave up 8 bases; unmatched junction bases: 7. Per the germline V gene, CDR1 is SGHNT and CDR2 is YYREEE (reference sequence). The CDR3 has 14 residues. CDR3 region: CASSRGQGEMGYTF. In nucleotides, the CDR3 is TGTGCCAGCAGCCGGGGACAGGGGGAGATGGGCTACACCTTC. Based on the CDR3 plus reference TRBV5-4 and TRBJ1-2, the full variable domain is ETGVTQSPTHLIKTRGQQVTLRCSSQSGHNTVSWYQQALGQGPQFIFQYYREEENGRGNFPPRFSGLQFPNYSSELNVNALELDDSALYLCASSRGQGEMGYTFGSGTRLTVV.

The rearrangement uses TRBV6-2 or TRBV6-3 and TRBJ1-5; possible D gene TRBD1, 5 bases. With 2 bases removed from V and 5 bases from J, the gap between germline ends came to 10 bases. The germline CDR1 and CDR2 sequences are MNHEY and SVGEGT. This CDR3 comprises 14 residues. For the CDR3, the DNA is TGTGCCAGCAGTTACGGGACTTCTTATCAGCCCCAGCATTTT. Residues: CASSYGTSYQPQHF.

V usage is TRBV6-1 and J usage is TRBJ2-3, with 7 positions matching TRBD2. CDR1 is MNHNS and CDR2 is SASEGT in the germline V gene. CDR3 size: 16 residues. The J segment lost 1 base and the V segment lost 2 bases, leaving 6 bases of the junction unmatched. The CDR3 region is CASSENTGRGTDTQYF. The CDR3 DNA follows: TGTGCCAGCAGTGAAAACACGGGGAGGGGCACAGATACGCAGTATTTT.